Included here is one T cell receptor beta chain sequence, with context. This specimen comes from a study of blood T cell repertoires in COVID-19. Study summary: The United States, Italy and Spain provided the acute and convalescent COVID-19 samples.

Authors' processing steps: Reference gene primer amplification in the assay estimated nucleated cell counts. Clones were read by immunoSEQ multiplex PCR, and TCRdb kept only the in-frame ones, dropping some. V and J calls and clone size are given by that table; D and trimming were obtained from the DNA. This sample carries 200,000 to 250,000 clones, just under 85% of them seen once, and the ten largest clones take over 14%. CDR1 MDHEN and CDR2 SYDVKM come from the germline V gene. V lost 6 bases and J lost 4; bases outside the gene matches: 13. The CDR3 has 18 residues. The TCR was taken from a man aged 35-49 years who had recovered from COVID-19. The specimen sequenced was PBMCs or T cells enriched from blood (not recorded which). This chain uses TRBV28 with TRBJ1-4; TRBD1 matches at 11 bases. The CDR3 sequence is CASSLLRDRGYYNEKLFF. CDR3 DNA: TGTGCCAGCAGCCTCCTCCGGGACAGGGGGTACTATAATGAAAAACTGTTTTTT.